These T cell receptor beta chains were read from a single sample in a study of spatial heterogeneity in lung cancer. TCRdb reprocessed the 5' RACE reads with MiXCR, giving one entry per CDR3 protein. The sample holds some 20,000 distinct CDR3 sequences, 3% to 3.5% seen once. This specimen was PBMCs, taken at surgery. The origin of the receptors is a female donor with early-stage non-small cell lung cancer. The CDR3 runs from the conserved cysteine through the conserved F or W.

TRBV28	CASSLSRSRNTIYF
TRBV2	CASNLLAGGRDTQYF
TRBV20-1	CSASPRLADTDTQYF
TRBV19	CASSRGSGYTF
TRBV29-1	CSVEKWGEGSSYNEQFF
TRBV7-9	CASSRTSGLYEQYF
TRBV19	CASSIGWAAVVAKNIQYF
TRBV19	CASSGRKRGNSYEQYF
TRBV20-1	CSASWPNYNEQFF
TRBV29-1	CSVRGGQPPLANTGELFF
TRBV12-3/TRBV12-4	CASSLSGGRETQYF
TRBV7-9	CASKGQGRSPLHF
TRBV4-2	CASSHLRDGQETQYF
TRBV4-2	CASSQEGAIAGGHTDTQYF
TRBV20-1	CSARDEAGSYGYTF
TRBV9	CASTNNLAGGEETQYF
TRBV6-6	CASSYSNPWLFF
TRBV15	CATSRGDTPYEQYF
TRBV7-2	CASSLFLADNEQFF
TRBV5-6	CASSLTTGTNSPLHF
TRBV7-7	CASSPRWLAGQETQYF
TRBV7-9	CASSLDLSGINIQYF
TRBV7-6	CASSRERDSPQHF
TRBV27	CASSLSGESGNQPQHF
TRBV20-1	CSASPSTENTEAFF
TRBV7-3	CASSLGPIAGGHYNEQFF
TRBV20-1	CSAQRTGRVSETQYF
TRBV10-2	CASSTGVLFAGELFF
TRBV7-3	CASSLRDRGRTDTQYF
TRBV12-3/TRBV12-4	CASSLALRGEQYF
TRBV3-1	CASSQPASGSQETQYF
TRBV2	CASRTGRLNTEAFF
TRBV7-2	CASSIRADTQYF
TRBV7-9	CASSSVGRERSDTQYF
TRBV15	CATARGTLTGELFF
TRBV4-2	CASSQEGGAGEKLFF
TRBV29-1	CSVEERGEETQYF
TRBV9	CASSFNGYEQYF
TRBV18	CASSPPSGQGDQPQHF
TRBV20-1	CRVAWGLAHTDTQYF
TRBV11-2	CASRQTGAKNIQYF
TRBV20-1	CSAREETQYF
TRBV30	CAWSVGQRSTDTQYF
TRBV5-6	CASSFREATQYF
TRBV20-1	CSARDLAGLSSYEQYF
TRBV7-9	CASSSRGAGALTDTQYF